Included here is one T cell receptor beta chain sequence, with context. Original processing methods: Researchers report that nucleated cell counts were estimated from reference gene primer amplification. The data were produced by immunoSEQ multiplex PCR, yet TCRdb's version contains in-frame clones alone and is incomplete. The DNA gave D and trimming, while V, J and clone size come from that table. Of some 180,000 clones listed, approximately 91% are singletons. The record originates from a study of blood T cell repertoires in COVID-19. Study-wide background: Researchers got acute and convalescent COVID-19 samples from the United States, Italy and Spain. In each case, the material was cDNA or gDNA derived from T cells, B-cell-depleted T cells, or PBMCs.

Germline V lookup: CDR1 LGHDT, CDR2 YNNKEL (reference sequence). V was clipped by 0 bases and J by 2 bases; unmatched bases: 9. The length of the CDR3 is 17 residues. The sequence came from a middle-aged man with acute or convalescent COVID-19. Sample: peripheral blood. This chain uses TRBV3-1 (or the pseudogene TRBV3-2) with TRBJ1-1; 7 positions match TRBD1. The CDR3 DNA sequence: TGTGCCAGCAGCCAAGATCCCGGGACAGTATTTAACACTGAAGCTTTCTTT. Its translation: CASSQDPGTVFNTEAFF.